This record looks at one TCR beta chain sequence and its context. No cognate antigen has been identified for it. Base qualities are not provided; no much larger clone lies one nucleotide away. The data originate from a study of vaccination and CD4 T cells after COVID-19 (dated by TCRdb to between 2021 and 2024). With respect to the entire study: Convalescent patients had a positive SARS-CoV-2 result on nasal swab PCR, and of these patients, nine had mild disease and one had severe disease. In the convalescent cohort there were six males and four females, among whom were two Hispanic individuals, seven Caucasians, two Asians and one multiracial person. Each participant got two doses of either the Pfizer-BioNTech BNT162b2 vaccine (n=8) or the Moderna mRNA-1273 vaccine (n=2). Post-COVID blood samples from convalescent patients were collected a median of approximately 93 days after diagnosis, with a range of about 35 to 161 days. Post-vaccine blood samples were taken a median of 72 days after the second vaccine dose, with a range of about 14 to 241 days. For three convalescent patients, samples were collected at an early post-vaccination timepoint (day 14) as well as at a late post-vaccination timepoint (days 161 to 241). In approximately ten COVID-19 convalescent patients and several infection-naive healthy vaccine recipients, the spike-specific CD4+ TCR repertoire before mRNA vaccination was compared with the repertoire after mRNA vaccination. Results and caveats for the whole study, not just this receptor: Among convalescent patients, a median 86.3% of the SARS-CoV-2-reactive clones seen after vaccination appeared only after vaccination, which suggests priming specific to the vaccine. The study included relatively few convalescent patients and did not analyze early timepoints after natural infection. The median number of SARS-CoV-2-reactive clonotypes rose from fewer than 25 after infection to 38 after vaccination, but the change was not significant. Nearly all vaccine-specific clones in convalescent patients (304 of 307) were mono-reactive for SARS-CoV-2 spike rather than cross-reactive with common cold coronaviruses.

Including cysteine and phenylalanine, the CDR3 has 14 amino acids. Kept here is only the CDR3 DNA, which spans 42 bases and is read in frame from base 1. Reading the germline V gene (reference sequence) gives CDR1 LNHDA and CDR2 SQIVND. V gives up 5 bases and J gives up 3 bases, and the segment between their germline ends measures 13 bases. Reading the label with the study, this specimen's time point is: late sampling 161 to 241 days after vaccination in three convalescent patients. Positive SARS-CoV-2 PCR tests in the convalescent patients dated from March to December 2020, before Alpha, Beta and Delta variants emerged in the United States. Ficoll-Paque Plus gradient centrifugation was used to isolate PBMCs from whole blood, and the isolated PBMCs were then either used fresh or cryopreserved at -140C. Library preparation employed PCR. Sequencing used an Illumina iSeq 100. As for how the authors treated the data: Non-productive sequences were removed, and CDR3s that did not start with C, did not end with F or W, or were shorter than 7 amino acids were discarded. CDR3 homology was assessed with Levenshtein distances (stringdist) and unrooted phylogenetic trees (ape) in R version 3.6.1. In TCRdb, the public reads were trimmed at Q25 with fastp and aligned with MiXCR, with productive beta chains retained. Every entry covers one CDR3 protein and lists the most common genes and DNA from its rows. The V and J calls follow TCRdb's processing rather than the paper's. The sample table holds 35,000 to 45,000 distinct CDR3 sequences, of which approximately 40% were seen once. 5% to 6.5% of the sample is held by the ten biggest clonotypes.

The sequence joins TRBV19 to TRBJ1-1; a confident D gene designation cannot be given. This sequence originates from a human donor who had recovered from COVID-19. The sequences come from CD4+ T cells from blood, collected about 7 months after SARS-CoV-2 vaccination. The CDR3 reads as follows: CASSRGRRDTEAFF. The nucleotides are TGTGCCAGTAGTCGCGGGCGTCGGGACACTGAAGCTTTCTTT.